This is a list of T cell receptor beta chains from one sample in a study of T cells in Graves' hyperthyroidism and ophthalmopathy. TCRdb re-called the multiplex PCR reads with MiXCR, one entry per CDR3 protein. The sample holds 540,000 or so distinct CDR3 sequences, approximately 14% seen once. Input material: blood. The receptors derive from a woman aged 25 to 39 with Graves' hyperthyroidism. The CDR3 runs from the conserved cysteine through the conserved F or W. A D gene is named only where the DNA matches it firmly. Expanded clones get a size class; other rows say once, few or many, or leave the size out.

clone_size: -
d_call: -
v_call: TRBV18
j_call: TRBJ2-6
cdr3_aa: CASSYRAQSSGANVLTF
cdr3_nt: TGTGCCAGCTCGTACCGGGCACAGAGCTCTGGGGCCAACGTCCTGACTTTC

clone_size: many
d_call: TRBD1
v_call: TRBV10-3
j_call: TRBJ2-1
cdr3_aa: CAISGGEGQIQYNEQFF
cdr3_nt: TGTGCCATCAGTGGAGGCGAGGGACAGATACAATACAATGAGCAGTTCTTC

clone_size: many
d_call: TRBD2
v_call: TRBV7-2
j_call: TRBJ2-3
cdr3_aa: CASSREGSTDTQYF
cdr3_nt: TGTGCCAGCAGCCGGGAGGGAAGCACAGATACGCAGTATTTT

clone_size: many
d_call: -
v_call: TRBV5-1
j_call: TRBJ1-6
cdr3_aa: CASSLVINSPLHF
cdr3_nt: TGCGCCAGCAGCTTGGTCATTAATTCACCCCTCCACTTT

clone_size: many
d_call: -
v_call: TRBV2
j_call: TRBJ1-2
cdr3_aa: CASSERPGNYGYTF
cdr3_nt: TGTGCCAGCAGTGAACGGCCAGGGAACTATGGCTACACCTTC

clone_size: -
d_call: -
v_call: TRBV9
j_call: TRBJ2-4
cdr3_aa: CASSPHEGEPKNIQYF
cdr3_nt: TGTGCCAGCAGCCCCCATGAAGGGGAACCCAAAAACATTCAGTACTTC

clone_size: few
d_call: -
v_call: TRBV11-3
j_call: TRBJ2-1
cdr3_aa: CASSGSRGRSYNEQFF
cdr3_nt: TGTGCCAGCAGCGGGTCCAGAGGCCGCTCCTACAATGAGCAGTTCTTC

clone_size: -
d_call: TRBD2
v_call: TRBV7-9
j_call: TRBJ2-7
cdr3_aa: CASSTRDQPGLAGLKIYEQYF
cdr3_nt: TGTGCCAGCAGCACCCGAGACCAGCCGGGACTAGCGGGCTTAAAGATCTACGAGCAGTACTTC

clone_size: many
d_call: -
v_call: TRBV28
j_call: TRBJ2-7
cdr3_aa: CASSLHTSYEQYF
cdr3_nt: TGTGCCAGCAGTTTGCACACGTCCTACGAGCAGTACTTC

clone_size: -
d_call: -
v_call: TRBV10-1
j_call: TRBJ2-1
cdr3_aa: CASSDVVRGHNEQFF
cdr3_nt: TGCGCCAGCAGTGATGTAGTTCGAGGGCACAATGAGCAGTTCTTC

clone_size: many
d_call: -
v_call: TRBV4-2
j_call: TRBJ1-6
cdr3_aa: CASSQDRGGGSPLHF
cdr3_nt: TGTGCCAGCAGCCAAGATCGGGGGGGAGGCTCACCCCTCCACTTT